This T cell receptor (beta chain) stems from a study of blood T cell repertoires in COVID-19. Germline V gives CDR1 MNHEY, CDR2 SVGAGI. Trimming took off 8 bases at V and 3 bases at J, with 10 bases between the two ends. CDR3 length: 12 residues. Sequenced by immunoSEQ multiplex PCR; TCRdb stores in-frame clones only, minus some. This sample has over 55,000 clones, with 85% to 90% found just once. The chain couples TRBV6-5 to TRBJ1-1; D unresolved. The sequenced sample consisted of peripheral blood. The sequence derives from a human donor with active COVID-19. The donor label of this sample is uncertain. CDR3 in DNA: TGTGCCAGCCGGCAGGCTTACACTGAAGCTTTCTTT. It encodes CASRQAYTEAFF.